The 5 T cell receptor beta chains below all came from one sample that was sequenced in a study of T cell repertoires in cytomegalovirus infection. No cognate antigen is known for these TCRs. TCRdb redid the calling of the reads with MiXCR, one entry per CDR3 protein. The sample yields some 800,000 distinct CDR3 sequences, approximately 29% seen once. This specimen consisted of cultured CD8+ T cells from PBMCs, obtained from culture after CMV antigen stimulation. These receptors were collected from a human donor in good health (CMV status not recorded). Some clones in this sample may be carry-over from other donors' samples.

This clonotype was observed a few times. V and J are TRBV5-4 and TRBJ1-1; TRBD1 matches at 7 bases. J lost 6 bases, V lost 4 bases, and 9 bases had no gene match. Germline V gene data show CDR1 as SGHNT and CDR2 as YYREEE (reference sequence). The CDR3 is made up of 14 amino acids. Written as DNA, the CDR3 is TGTGCCAGCAGCCCATCAGGGGGAATGCCTGAAGCTTTCTTT. Its translation: CASSPSGGMPEAFF.

The chain employs TRBV5-1 and TRBJ2-7, with 8 positions matching TRBD1. Per the germline V gene, CDR1 is SGHRS and CDR2 is YFSETQ. This CDR3 is 15 amino acids long. The ends lost 5 bases at V and 2 bases at J; junction bases unmatched: 9. The CDR3 nucleotides are TGCGCCAGCAGGGCTCGGGACAGGACCACCTACGAGCAGTACTTC. As protein: CASRARDRTTYEQYF.

This clonotype was seen a few times. The chain carries TRBV11-2 and TRBJ2-7, with TRBD2 as a possible D gene (6 bases). This CDR3 contains 13 residues. The germline CDR1 and CDR2 sequences are SGHAT and FQNNGV. V lost 3 bases to trimming and J lost 4 bases, with 10 bases between them. CDR3 bases: TGTGCCAGCAGCTTCTTGGACTATTACGAGCAGTACTTC. Translated: CASSFLDYYEQYF.

Comments on this clonotype: It may be a read error: a sequence one base away is much more abundant. The chain combines TRBV12-3 or TRBV12-4 with TRBJ2-5, with a tentative D call TRBD1 (5 bases). The CDR3 extends over 14 amino acids. The CDR3 region has the DNA TGTGCCAACAGTTTAGGGCTAGGGGAAGAGACCCAGTACTTC. Translated: CANSLGLGEETQYF.

This clonotype was seen a few times. This rearrangement joins TRBV7-8 to TRBJ1-1; D gene ambiguous. With 1 base removed from V and 2 bases from J, the gap between germline ends came to 14 bases. The germline V gene has CDR1 SGHVS and CDR2 FQNEAQ. The CDR3 contains 16 residues. The CDR3 coding sequence is TGTGCCAGCAGCTTAGGCGAGGAACAGATTAACACTGAAGCTTTCTTT. Translated: CASSLGEEQINTEAFF.